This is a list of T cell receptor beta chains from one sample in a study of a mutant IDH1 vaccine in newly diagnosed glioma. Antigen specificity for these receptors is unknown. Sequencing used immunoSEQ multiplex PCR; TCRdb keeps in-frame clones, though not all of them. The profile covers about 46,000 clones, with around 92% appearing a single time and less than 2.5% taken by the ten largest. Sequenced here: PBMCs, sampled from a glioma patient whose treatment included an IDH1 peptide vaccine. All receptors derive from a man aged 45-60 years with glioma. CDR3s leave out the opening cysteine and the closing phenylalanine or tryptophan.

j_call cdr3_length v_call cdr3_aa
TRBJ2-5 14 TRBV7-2 ASSRGLAGGRETQY
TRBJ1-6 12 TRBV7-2 ASSLDRGWSPLH
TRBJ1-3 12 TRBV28 ASSWTGQGNTIY
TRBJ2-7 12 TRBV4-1 ASSPQTGDYEQY
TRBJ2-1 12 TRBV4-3 ASSRGLAYNEQF
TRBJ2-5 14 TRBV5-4 ASSGTTGGRGETQY
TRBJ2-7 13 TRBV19 ASSIPGQGRYEQY
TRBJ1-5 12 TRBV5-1 ASSPPGPNQPQH
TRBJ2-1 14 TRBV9 ASSVRPGGLVNEQF
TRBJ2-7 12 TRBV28 ASSSPSSAYEQY
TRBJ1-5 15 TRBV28 ASSPLGGGHSNQPQH
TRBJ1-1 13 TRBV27 ASSFGGEFNTEAF
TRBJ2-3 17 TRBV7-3 ASSLSTGVAHRHTDTQY
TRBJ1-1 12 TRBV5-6 ASSWGTGGTEAF
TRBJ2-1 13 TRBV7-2 ASSINRGGTNEQF
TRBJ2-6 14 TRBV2 ASSEKTGVGANVLT
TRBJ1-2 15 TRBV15 ATSIRFGGVTSYGYT
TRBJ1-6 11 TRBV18 ASSADRYSPLH
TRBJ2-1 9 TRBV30 AWSVVNEQF
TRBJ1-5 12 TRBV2 ASCQRQGYQPQH
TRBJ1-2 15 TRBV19 ASIPWGEPTGDYGYT
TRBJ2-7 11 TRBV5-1 ASRPGQTYEQY
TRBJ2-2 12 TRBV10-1 ASSGRRGTGELF
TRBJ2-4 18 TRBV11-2 ASSLDPPRRADIAKNIQY
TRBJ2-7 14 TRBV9 ASSVGLGTGGHEQY
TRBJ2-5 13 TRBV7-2 ASRDDGQGLETQY
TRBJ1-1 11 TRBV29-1 SVETEEGTEAF
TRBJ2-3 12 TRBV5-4 ASSSQDATDTQY
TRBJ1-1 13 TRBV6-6 ASRPEQGLNTEAF
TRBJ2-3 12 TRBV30 AWRRGPAGDTQY
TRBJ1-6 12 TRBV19 ASSRTGIDSPLH
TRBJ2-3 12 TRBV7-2 ASSLVRGGDTQY
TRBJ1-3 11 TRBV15 ATRARSGNTIY
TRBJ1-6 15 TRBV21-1 ASSKYVGPPQGSPLH
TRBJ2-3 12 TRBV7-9 ASSLDIGTDTQY
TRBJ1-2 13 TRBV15 ATRDSWDRLNGYT
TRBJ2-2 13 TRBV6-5 ASSYSRGRTGELF
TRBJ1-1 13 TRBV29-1 SGGGGGALKTEAF
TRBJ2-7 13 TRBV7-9 ASSLVGGKDYEQY